The entry that follows covers one T cell receptor (beta chain) sequence. Its antigen is not known. The data derive from a study of cytomegalovirus exposure and HLA in healthy donors. PCR involved 60 Vbeta and 13 Jbeta primers. Generated by immunoSEQ multiplex PCR, the TCRdb table keeps only in-frame clones and is missing some. The sample holds fewer than 200,000 clones, 70% to 85% seen once. Study outcomes and limitations: Analysis performed later found more than 15,000 TCR beta sequences associated with HLA alleles at 0.05 false discovery rate. Sequencing probably produced one cluster of sequence variants that were highly shared.

Per the germline V gene, CDR1 is ENHRY and CDR2 is SYGVKD. There are 12 residues in the CDR3. Trimming cost V 11 bases and J 3 bases, with 14 bases left between them. The TCR was taken from a man in his forties in good health and CMV-seronegative. The chain is built from TRBV10-3 and TRBJ2-7, with no clear D. The sequencing input was PBMCs. The CDR3, as DNA: TGTGCCGCCTCGGGTAACAACTACGAGCAGTACTTC. It translates to CAASGNNYEQYF.